This paragraph covers one TCR beta chain sequence. Its antigen is not known. The analysis combined second doses at about 4 or about 12 weeks. Profiled with immunoSEQ multiplex PCR; TCRdb holds only in-frame clones, not every one. The table lists approximately 200,000 clones, about 89% of them singletons. The record originates from a study of T cell responses to AZD1222 COVID-19 vaccine. Study-level results: Regions left unmutated in variants are reportedly the target of nearly half of spike-specific TCRs. Repertoires were obtained solely post-peak T cell response. Clonal diversity was possibly underestimated; the donors were predominantly white British and more often female.

V lost 4 bases, J lost 5 bases, and 15 bases lay in between. In germline, CDR1 is MGHRA, CDR2 YSYEKL. The CDR3 totals 15 residues. The starting material was peripheral blood, obtained 28 days after the second AZD1222 dose. V usage is TRBV4-1 and J usage is TRBJ1-5; D is unresolved. The receptor was isolated from an adult who received the AZD1222 COVID-19 vaccine. As DNA, the CDR3 is TGCGCCAGCAGCCTATCCTTGAAGGGAGATCAGCCCCAGCATTTT. It codes for CASSLSLKGDQPQHF.